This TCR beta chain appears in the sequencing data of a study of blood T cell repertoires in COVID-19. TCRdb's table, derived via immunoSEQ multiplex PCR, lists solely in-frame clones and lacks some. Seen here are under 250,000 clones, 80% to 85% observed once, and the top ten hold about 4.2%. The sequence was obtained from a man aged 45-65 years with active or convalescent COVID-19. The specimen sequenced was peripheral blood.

CDR3 amino acids: CASSTDLAGGLRNEQFF. The DNA of the CDR3 is TGTGCCAGCAGCACGGATCTAGCGGGGGGGCTCCGTAATGAGCAGTTCTTC. The rearrangement links TRBV9 to TRBJ2-1; 12 bases are a match to TRBD2. Germline lookup yields CDR1 SGDLS and CDR2 YYNGEE. V was clipped by 4 bases and J by 7 bases; unmatched bases: 12. The CDR3 totals 17 residues.